A selection of T cell receptor beta chains follows, all from one sample in a study of T cells in Graves' hyperthyroidism and ophthalmopathy. From the multiplex PCR reads, TCRdb called clonotypes with MiXCR, one entry per CDR3 protein. The sample lists 500,000 to 750,000 distinct CDR3 sequences, around a sixth seen once, with under 8% in the top ten. Sequencing was carried out using blood. The receptors derive from a young woman with Graves' hyperthyroidism. CDR3s include the opening cysteine and the closing phenylalanine or tryptophan. Each record gives: V gene, J gene, clone size, CDR3 protein. Some rows mark clone size as missing; the rest say once, few, many or name a class of expanded clone.

>TRBV28|TRBJ2-5|NA
CASSLGLAGVFETQYF
>TRBV9|TRBJ1-1|many
CASSEVDRSTEAFF
>TRBV7-9|TRBJ2-7|many
CASSLEGIREQYF
>TRBV11-2|TRBJ2-1|few
CASSLRPDFNNEQFF
>TRBV27|TRBJ2-5|many
CASSLLGLAGARQETQYF
>TRBV7-9|TRBJ2-6|NA
CASRGAPGGSGSGANVLTF
>TRBV12-3/TRBV12-4|NA|NA
CASSPLLGSSYEQFF
>TRBV20-1|TRBJ2-7|few
CSAHTPHLTYEQYF
>TRBV9|TRBJ2-5|many
CASSPDRGRQETQYF
>TRBV9|TRBJ1-6|few
CASSVVPGNSPLHF
>TRBV29-1|TRBJ2-3|many
CSVERTASTDTQYF
>TRBV19|TRBJ2-7|few
CASTRTSGSTYEQYF
>TRBV20-1|TRBJ2-7|many
CSFDRGGQAGSEQYF
>TRBV11-2|TRBJ2-7|many
CASSPSGGTSYEQYF
>TRBV20-1|TRBJ2-5|many
CSARDWRMGQGIGTQYF
>TRBV2|TRBJ1-1|many
CASSERPGGTEAFF
>TRBV2|TRBJ2-7|NA
CASITGTGSYEQYF
>TRBV28|TRBJ2-5|many
CASSIVTGVKETQYF
>TRBV12-3/TRBV12-4|TRBJ2-7|NA
CASSLGRETQQYF
>TRBV5-1|TRBJ2-7|many
CASSLVSSAHRFYEQYF
>TRBV25-1|TRBJ2-2|few
CASSESRVTGELFF
>TRBV11-2|TRBJ2-5|many
CASSQDRGRETQYF
>TRBV18|TRBJ2-3|many
CASSPGFELTDTQYF
>TRBV7-3|TRBJ1-3|few
CASSPQGGGNTIYF